These 3 T cell receptor beta chains originate from one sample sequenced in a study of blood T cell repertoires in COVID-19. The assay was immunoSEQ multiplex PCR, and TCRdb's table has in-frame clones only and misses some. The sample lists under 55,000 clones, around 90% seen once, with about 3.8% in the top ten. What was sequenced was peripheral blood. The receptors shown here come from a human donor in a cohort sampled during active COVID-19.

This clone was counted once. This sequence joins TRBV28 and TRBJ2-2, with TRBD2 matching 8 bases. V lost 5 bases to trimming and J lost 2 bases; unmatched junction nucleotides: 10. Germline V lookup: CDR1 MDHEN, CDR2 SYDVKM. The CDR3 loop spans 17 amino acids. For the CDR3, the DNA is TGTGCCAGCAGTCCCCAATTAGCGGGACACAACACCGGGGAGCTGTTTTTT. This encodes CASSPQLAGHNTGELFF.

The chain employs TRBV3-1 (or the pseudogene TRBV3-2) and TRBJ2-3; a possible D gene is TRBD2 (5 bases). Germline V gene sequence: CDR1 LGHDT, CDR2 YNNKEL (reference sequence). V was shortened by 4 bases and J by 6 bases, with 14 bases between the two germline ends. The CDR3 spans 14 residues. The CDR3 is CASSPLDSVDTQYF. CDR3 nucleotide sequence: TGTGCCAGCAGCCCCCTGGACTCTGTCGATACGCAGTATTTT.

The chain recombines TRBV2 with TRBJ1-5, with 8 bases aligning to TRBD1. CDR3 size: 15 residues. V trimming: 6 bases; J trimming: 1 base; junction bases outside the gene matches: 5. From germline, CDR1 is SNHLY and CDR2 FYNNEI. The CDR3 DNA sequence: TGTGCCAGCAGCAGAGGACAGGGAAGCAATCAGCCCCAGCATTTT. Translating it yields CASSRGQGSNQPQHF. Using reference TRBV2 and TRBJ1-5 for the parts outside the CDR3, the full variable domain is EPEVTQTPSHQVTQMGQEVILRCVPISNHLYFYWYRQILGQKVEFLVSFYNNEISEKSEIFDDQFSVERPDGSNFTLKIRSTKLEDSAMYFCASSRGQGSNQPQHFGDGTRLSIL.